This T cell receptor beta chain was recorded in a study of blood T cell repertoires in COVID-19. Whole-study context: Nucleic acid was either cDNA or gDNA, and it came from T cells, B-cell-depleted T cells, or PBMCs.

How the authors handled the data: Using reference gene primer amplification, nucleated cell counts were estimated. Sequenced by immunoSEQ multiplex PCR; TCRdb stores in-frame clones only, minus some. D and trimming were read from the DNA, whereas the V and J calls and clone size are those reported in that table. The data hold about 150,000 clones, with roughly 80% observed a single time. In terms of age and location, participants ranged from roughly 18 to 90 years and lived in about two dozen US areas. Sequencing was done on a sample of PBMCs or T cells enriched from blood (not recorded which). This TCR was sampled from a woman between 50 and 59 years old who had recovered from COVID-19.

CDR3 coding DNA: TGTGCCACCCGACTGGGCAGGGTACCAGATGGGGAGACCCAGTACTTC. Translation: CATRLGRVPDGETQYF. The genes are TRBV5-8 and TRBJ2-5, with TRBD1 as a possible D gene (5 bases). Germline V CDR1 and CDR2: SGHTS, YDEGEE. There are 16 residues in the CDR3. V lost 9 bases and J 5 bases, leaving 26 bases between the germline ends.